Presented here are 27 T cell receptor beta chains from one specimen sequenced in a study of CD8 T cells in Susac syndrome. With random hexamers, reverse transcription was performed on roughly 0.45 to 1 ug of RNA. TCRdb redid the calling of the immunoSEQ multiplex PCR reads with MiXCR, one entry per CDR3 protein. The data show 100,000 to 150,000 distinct CDR3 sequences, around 94% seen once. Sequenced input: CD8+ T cells from PBMCs. The receptors stem from a human donor with Susac syndrome.

The genes are TRBV7-6 and TRBJ2-7; 8 bases are a match to TRBD1. The germline V gene has CDR1 SGHVS and CDR2 FNYEAQ. CDR3 length: 16 amino acids. J gave up 0 bases and V 5 bases, and 9 bases lay outside the gene matches. CDR3 protein: CASSIGKGQGSYEQYF. In DNA form, the CDR3 reads TGTGCCAGCAGCATTGGGAAAGGACAGGGCTCCTACGAGCAGTACTTC.

The gene calls are TRBV7-3 and TRBJ2-3; 7 bases align to TRBD2. The CDR3 totals 15 residues. After removal of 5 bases from V and 3 bases from J, the junction contained 8 bases not matched to a gene. The germline V gene has CDR1 SGHTA and CDR2 FQGTGA. The CDR3 reads CASSPGGGWTDTQYF. CDR3 nucleotides: TGTGCCAGCAGCCCTGGGGGAGGGTGGACAGATACGCAGTATTTT. Full variable domain (outside the CDR3, taken from reference TRBV7-3 and TRBJ2-3): GAGVSQTPSNKVTEKGKYVELRCDPISGHTALYWYRQSLGQGPEFLIYFQGTGAADDSGLPNDRFFAVRPEGSVSTLKIQRTERGDSAVYLCASSPGGGWTDTQYFGPGTRLTVL.

The rearrangement joins TRBV4-2 to TRBJ2-3, with 8 bases that match TRBD2. The length of the CDR3 is 16 residues. V lost 0 bases, J lost 4 bases, and 6 bases stayed unmatched. CDR1 and CDR2 (germline): LGHNA, YNFKEQ. In nucleotides, the CDR3 is TGTGCCAGCAGCCAAGATCGAAGTAGCGGGGCAGATACGCAGTATTTT. This sequence encodes CASSQDRSSGADTQYF.

V gene TRBV6-4 combines with J gene TRBJ2-1; D is possibly TRBD2 (6 bases). The CDR3 runs 13 residues. CDR1 MRHNA and CDR2 SNTAGT come from the germline V gene. V was pared by 2 bases and J by 11 bases, with 13 bases between. CDR3 loop: CASSDAGTQKQFF. Written as DNA, the CDR3 is TGTGCCAGCAGTGACGCCGGGACTCAGAAGCAGTTCTTC.

The V and J genes are TRBV4-2 and TRBJ2-7; D is undetermined. V was cut by 0 bases and J by 2 bases, with 8 bases left in between. The V gene's germline CDR1 is LGHNA and CDR2 YNFKEQ. The CDR3 sequence is 14 residues long. CDR3 DNA sequence: TGTGCCAGCAGCCAAGATGTTCGGACCTACGAGCAGTACTTC. Protein: CASSQDVRTYEQYF.

The rearrangement links TRBV5-1 to TRBJ1-3, with 9 nucleotides matching TRBD1. After removal of 6 bases from V and 3 bases from J, the junction contained 7 bases not matched to a gene. There are 15 residues in the CDR3. CDR1 is SGHRS and CDR2 is YFSETQ in the germline V gene. The CDR3 nucleotides are TGCGCCAGCACAGCCCGGGACAGGGATGGAAACACCATATATTTT. Its translation: CASTARDRDGNTIYF.

The V and J genes are TRBV2 and TRBJ2-7, with D possibly matching TRBD2 (5 bases). The CDR3 has 13 amino acids. Trimming removed 5 bases from V and 3 bases from J, with 11 bases in between. Germline CDR1 and CDR2: SNHLY and FYNNEI. The CDR3 reads CASSYNRGYEQYF. CDR3 coding DNA: TGTGCCAGCAGTTATAACCGGGGCTACGAGCAGTACTTC.

The chain has TRBV7-9 and TRBJ2-7, with a tentative D call TRBD2 (5 bases). V was pared by 3 bases and J by 2 bases, with 17 bases between. This CDR3 is 16 amino acids long. Germline values: CDR1 SEHNR, CDR2 FQNEAQ (reference sequence). Here the CDR3 reads CASSFPRSEGTYEQYF. The DNA of the CDR3 is TGTGCCAGCAGCTTTCCCCGCAGTGAGGGCACCTACGAGCAGTACTTC. The full variable domain, in which reference TRBV7-9 and TRBJ2-7 provide the parts outside the CDR3, is DTGVSQNPRHKITKRGQNVTFRCDPISEHNRLYWYRQTLGQGPEFLTYFQNEAQLEKSRLLSDRFSAERPKGSFSTLEIQRTEQGDSAMYLCASSFPRSEGTYEQYFGPGTRLTVT.

With respect to this clonotype: An end of the junction differs from the germline gene, which may be a read error. The V gene is TRBV3-1, the J gene TRBJ2-5; 10 bases match TRBD2. Germline CDR1 is LGHDT and CDR2 is YNNKEL (reference sequence). The CDR3 totals 13 residues. The CDR3 here is CATSGGGRETQYF. The CDR3 nucleotides read TGTGCCACCAGCGGGGGGGGTCGCGAGACCCAGTACTTC.

This chain links TRBV5-4 with TRBJ1-1; perhaps TRBD1 as D (5 bases). V lost 4 bases, J lost 1 base, and 8 bases lay in between. The CDR3 runs 13 residues. Germline CDR1 and CDR2: SGHNT and YYREEE (reference sequence). The CDR3 bases are TGTGCCAGCAGCGATCAGGGGAACACTGAAGCTTTCTTT. Translation: CASSDQGNTEAFF.

The rearrangement joins TRBV12-3 or TRBV12-4 to TRBJ2-1; 14 bases line up with TRBD2. The junction had 10 bases not matched to a gene; V was cut back by 8 bases and J by 7 bases. The length of the CDR3 is 16 residues. This CDR3 reads CASGPYRLAGGNEQFF. The CDR3 coding sequence is TGTGCCAGCGGTCCTTACAGACTAGCGGGGGGGAATGAGCAGTTCTTC.

The chain is built from TRBV12-3 or TRBV12-4 and TRBJ1-1; tentatively, D is TRBD1 (5 bases). CDR3 length: 13 amino acids. V lost 8 bases to trimming and J lost 1 base, with 11 bases between them. CDR3 sequence (DNA): TGTGCCAGCGGTCGGGGGGGGAACACTGAAGCTTTCTTT. Residues: CASGRGGNTEAFF.

In nucleotides, the CDR3 is TGTGCCAGCAGTTTGGGTCCCACAGATACGCAGTATTTT. It translates to CASSLGPTDTQYF. V gene TRBV12-3 or TRBV12-4 combines with J gene TRBJ2-3, with unresolved D. The CDR3 sequence is 13 residues long. Trimming pared 3 bases from V and 2 bases from J, leaving 6 bases between.

In this sample, this clonotype turned up once. The chain combines TRBV29-1 with TRBJ2-7; 9 bases are a match to TRBD1. The CDR3 is 13 amino acids. The trim removed 5 bases at V and 3 bases at J, leaving 5 bases unmatched. CDR1 is SQVTM, CDR2 ANQGSEA, per germline. CDR3 residues: CSVRTGESYEQYF. The DNA of the CDR3 is TGCAGCGTTCGGACAGGGGAGAGCTACGAGCAGTACTTC.

The V gene is TRBV7-6, the J gene TRBJ2-2; 11 nucleotides agree with TRBD1. The V gene's germline CDR1 is SGHVS and CDR2 FNYEAQ. The CDR3 is 15 residues long. Trimming cost V 3 bases and J 4 bases; bases outside gene matches: 1. The CDR3 is CASSLGQGGTGELFF. The CDR3 region has the DNA TGTGCCAGCAGCTTGGGACAGGGGGGCACCGGGGAGCTGTTTTTT. Using reference TRBV7-6 and TRBJ2-2 for the parts outside the CDR3, the full variable domain is GAGVSQSPRYKVTKRGQDVALRCDPISGHVSLYWYRQALGQGPEFLTYFNYEAQQDKSGLPNDRFSAERPEGSISTLTIQRTEQRDSAMYRCASSLGQGGTGELFFGEGSRLTVL.

This rearrangement joins TRBV30 to TRBJ1-1, with 8 bases aligning to TRBD1. Per the germline V gene, CDR1 is GTSNPN and CDR2 is SVGIG (reference sequence). Trimming removed 7 bases from V and 2 bases from J; junction bases left unmatched: 3. CDR3 length equals 12 residues. This CDR3 reads CAFDRGNTEAFF. CDR3 DNA sequence: TGTGCCTTTGACAGGGGTAACACTGAAGCTTTCTTT.

The rearrangement joins TRBV9 to TRBJ2-5; 8 positions match TRBD1. The germline gives CDR1 SGDLS, CDR2 YYNGEE. V trimming: 0 bases; J trimming: 5 bases; junction bases outside the gene matches: 6. The CDR3 covers 15 residues. The CDR3 sequence: CASSVEAGGYETQYF. The CDR3 nucleotides read TGTGCCAGCAGCGTAGAAGCAGGGGGCTATGAGACCCAGTACTTC.

The rearrangement uses TRBV3-1 and TRBJ2-3; TRBD2 aligns across 8 bases. Germline-derived CDR1 and CDR2 are LGHDT and YNNKEL (reference sequence). There are 16 residues in the CDR3. V lost 4 bases and J lost 3; bases outside the gene matches: 9. This CDR3 is CASSPGTRGLTDTQYF. The CDR3 coding sequence is TGTGCCAGCAGCCCCGGGACTAGGGGCTTAACAGATACGCAGTATTTT.

CDR3 bases: TGTGCCAGCAGTCCCTCAGCGGAAGGAGCGAGCTACGAGCAGTACTTC. Amino acids: CASSPSAEGASYEQYF. V is TRBV28 and J is TRBJ2-7; tentative D call: TRBD2 (5 bases). The length of the CDR3 is 16 residues. Germline-derived CDR1 and CDR2 are MDHEN and SYDVKM. V gave up 5 bases and J gave up 3 bases, with 20 bases separating them.

V gene TRBV20-1 combines with J gene TRBJ2-1; 9 nucleotides match TRBD1. This CDR3 is 15 amino acids long. The V gene end was trimmed by 1 base and the J gene end by 4 bases; junction bases not matched to a gene: 5. The germline CDR1 and CDR2 sequences are DFQATT and SNEGSKA (reference sequence). This chain's CDR3 is CSARAQGAQYNEQFF. The CDR3 DNA follows: TGCAGTGCTAGAGCACAGGGGGCCCAATACAATGAGCAGTTCTTC.

The chain recombines TRBV5-1 with TRBJ2-4, with D perhaps TRBD1 (5 bases). The CDR3 spans 17 residues. Deletions cut 5 bases from V and 11 bases from J, with 29 bases between. Germline V gene sequence: CDR1 SGHRS, CDR2 YFSETQ. CDR3 coding DNA: TGCGCCAGCAGAGTGTTTGATTTCATGTGGGGTTCAGGGCTTCAGTACTTC. It is translated as CASRVFDFMWGSGLQYF.

The chain uses TRBV4-1 and TRBJ2-2; 7 nucleotides agree with TRBD1. Germline assignment: CDR1 MGHRA and CDR2 YSYEKL. J was trimmed by 5 bases and V by 3 bases; bases with no gene match: 6. The CDR3 has 15 residues. CDR3 protein: CASSQPGQPTGELFF. In DNA form, the CDR3 reads TGCGCCAGCAGCCAGCCGGGACAGCCGACCGGGGAGCTGTTTTTT.

This sequence joins TRBV5-1 and TRBJ1-1; D remains ambiguous. CDR1 SGHRS and CDR2 YFSETQ come from the germline V gene. CDR3 size: 12 residues. V lost 5 bases and J lost 1, with 6 bases in between. The CDR3 sequence is CASSDWNTEAFF. The CDR3, as DNA: TGCGCCAGCAGTGACTGGAACACTGAAGCTTTCTTT. The full variable domain, with the rest looked up from reference TRBV5-1 and TRBJ1-1, is KAGVTQTPRYLIKTRGQQVTLSCSPISGHRSVSWYQQTPGQGLQFLFEYFSETQRNKGNFPGRFSGRQFSNSRSEMNVSTLELGDSALYLCASSDWNTEAFFGQGTRLTVV.

This sequence joins TRBV10-2 and TRBJ2-7; D may be TRBD1 or TRBD2 (5 bases each). In germline, CDR1 is WSHSY, CDR2 SAAADI. The CDR3 has 14 residues. The V end lost 7 bases, the J end lost 3 bases, and 16 bases lay between the germline ends. The CDR3 sequence is CASTGQGGGYEQYF. CDR3 in DNA: TGCGCCAGCACCGGGCAAGGTGGGGGCTACGAGCAGTACTTC.

This clonotype was observed once. This rearrangement joins TRBV7-9 to TRBJ2-2; unclear D gene. V was trimmed by 3 bases and J by 2 bases, leaving 7 bases between them. Per the germline V gene, CDR1 is SEHNR and CDR2 is FQNEAQ (reference sequence). The CDR3 sequence is 14 residues long. CDR3 protein: CASSFRTNTGELFF. The CDR3, as DNA: TGTGCCAGCAGCTTCAGGACCAACACCGGGGAGCTGTTTTTT.

The chain uses TRBV20-1 and TRBJ2-3, with D possibly being TRBD2 (5 bases). The V gene lost 6 bases and the J gene lost 2 bases, with 12 bases spanning the gap. The CDR3 totals 13 residues. Germline CDR1 DFQATT, CDR2 SNEGSKA (reference sequence). CDR3 in DNA: TGCAGTGCAACGCGGGCAGACACAGATACGCAGTATTTT. Its translation: CSATRADTDTQYF.

The CDR3 here is CASSLARGDTEAFF. CDR3 nucleotide sequence: TGCGCCAGCAGCTTGGCGCGGGGTGACACTGAAGCTTTCTTT. The rearrangement joins TRBV5-1 to TRBJ1-1, with D uncertain. Germline V gene data show CDR1 as SGHRS and CDR2 as YFSETQ. The length of the CDR3 is 14 residues. V dropped 0 bases and J dropped 3 bases, with 9 bases sitting between them.